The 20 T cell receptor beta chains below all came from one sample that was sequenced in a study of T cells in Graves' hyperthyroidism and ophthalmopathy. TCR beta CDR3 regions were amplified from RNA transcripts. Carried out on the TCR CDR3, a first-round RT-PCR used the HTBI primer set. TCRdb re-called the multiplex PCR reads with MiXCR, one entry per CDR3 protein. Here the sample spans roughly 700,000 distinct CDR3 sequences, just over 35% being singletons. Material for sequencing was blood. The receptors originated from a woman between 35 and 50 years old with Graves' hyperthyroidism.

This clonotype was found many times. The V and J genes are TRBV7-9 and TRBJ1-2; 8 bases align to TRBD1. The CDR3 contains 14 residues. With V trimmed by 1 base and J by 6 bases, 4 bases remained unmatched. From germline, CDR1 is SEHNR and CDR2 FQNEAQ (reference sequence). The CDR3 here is CASSLEGQAHGYTF. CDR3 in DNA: TGTGCCAGCAGCTTAGAGGGACAGGCTCATGGCTACACCTTC. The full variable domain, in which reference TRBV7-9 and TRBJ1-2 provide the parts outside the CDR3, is DTGVSQNPRHKITKRGQNVTFRCDPISEHNRLYWYRQTLGQGPEFLTYFQNEAQLEKSRLLSDRFSAERPKGSFSTLEIQRTEQGDSAMYLCASSLEGQAHGYTFGSGTRLTVV.

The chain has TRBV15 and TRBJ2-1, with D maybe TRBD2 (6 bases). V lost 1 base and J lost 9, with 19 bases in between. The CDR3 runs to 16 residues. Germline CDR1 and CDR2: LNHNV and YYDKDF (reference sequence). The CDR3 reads CATSRVDETRVPEQFF. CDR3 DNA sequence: TGTGCCACCAGCAGAGTGGACGAGACTAGAGTCCCTGAGCAGTTCTTC.

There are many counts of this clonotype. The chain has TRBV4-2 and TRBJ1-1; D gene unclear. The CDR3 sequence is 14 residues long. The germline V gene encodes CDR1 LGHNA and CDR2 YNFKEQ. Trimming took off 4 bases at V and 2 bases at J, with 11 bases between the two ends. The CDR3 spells CASSPQTANTEAFF. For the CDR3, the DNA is TGTGCCAGCAGCCCCCAGACGGCAAACACTGAAGCTTTCTTT.

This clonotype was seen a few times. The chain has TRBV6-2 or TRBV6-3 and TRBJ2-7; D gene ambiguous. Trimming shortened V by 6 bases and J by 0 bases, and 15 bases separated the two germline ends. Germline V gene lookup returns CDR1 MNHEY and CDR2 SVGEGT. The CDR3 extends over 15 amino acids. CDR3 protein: CASRMSRPSSYEQYF. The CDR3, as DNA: TGTGCCAGCAGGATGAGTCGGCCCAGCTCCTACGAGCAGTACTTC.

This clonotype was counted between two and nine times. DNA of the CDR3: TGTGCCAGCTCCCCTCCGGGCAGGCCAAACCTTGAAGCTTTCTTT. Amino acid sequence: CASSPPGRPNLEAFF. V gene TRBV7-2 combines with J gene TRBJ1-1; D gene uncertain. V was clipped by 8 bases and J by 7 bases, with 23 bases between them. The CDR3 has 15 amino acids. Looked up from germline, CDR1 is SGHTA and CDR2 is FQGNSA.

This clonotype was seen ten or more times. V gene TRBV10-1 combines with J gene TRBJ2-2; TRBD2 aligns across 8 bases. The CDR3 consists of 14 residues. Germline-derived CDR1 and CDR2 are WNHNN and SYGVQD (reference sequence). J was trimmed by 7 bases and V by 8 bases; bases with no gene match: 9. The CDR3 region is CASPGLGDYGELFF. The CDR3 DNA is TGCGCCAGCCCGGGACTAGGGGACTACGGGGAGCTGTTTTTT.

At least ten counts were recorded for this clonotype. CDR3 residues: CASKRGTEAFF. In nucleotides, the CDR3 is TGTGCCAGCAAGCGGGGCACTGAAGCTTTCTTT. V gene TRBV2 combines with J gene TRBJ1-1; no clear D gene. The V end was cut by 7 bases, the J end by 4 bases, with 7 bases between. The CDR3 is made up of 11 amino acids. Germline-derived CDR1 and CDR2 are SNHLY and FYNNEI.

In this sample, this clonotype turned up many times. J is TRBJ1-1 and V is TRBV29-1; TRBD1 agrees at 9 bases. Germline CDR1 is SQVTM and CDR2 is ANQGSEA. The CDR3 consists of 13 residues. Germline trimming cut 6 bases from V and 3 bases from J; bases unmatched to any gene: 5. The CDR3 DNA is TGCAGCGTCGGTCGACAGGGGGACACTGAAGCTTTCTTT. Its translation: CSVGRQGDTEAFF.

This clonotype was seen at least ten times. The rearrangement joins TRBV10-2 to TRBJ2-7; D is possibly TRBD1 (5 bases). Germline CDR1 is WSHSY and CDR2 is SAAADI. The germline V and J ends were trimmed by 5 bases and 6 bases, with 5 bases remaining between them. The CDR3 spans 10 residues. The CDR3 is CASSRGEQYF. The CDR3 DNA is TGCGCCAGCAGTAGGGGCGAGCAGTACTTC.

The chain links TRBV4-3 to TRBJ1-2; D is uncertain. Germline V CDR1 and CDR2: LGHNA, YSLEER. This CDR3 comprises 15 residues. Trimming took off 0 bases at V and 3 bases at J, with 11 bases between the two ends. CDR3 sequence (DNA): TGCGCCAGCAGCCAAGAGGTCACAACGGACTATGGCTACACCTTC. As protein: CASSQEVTTDYGYTF.

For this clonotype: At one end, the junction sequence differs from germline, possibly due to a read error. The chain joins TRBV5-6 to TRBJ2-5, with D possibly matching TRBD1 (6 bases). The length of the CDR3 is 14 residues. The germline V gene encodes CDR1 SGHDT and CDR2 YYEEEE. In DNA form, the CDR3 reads TGCGCCAGCAGCCGAGACAGGTACCAAGAGACCCCGTACTTC. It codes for CASSRDRYQETPYF.

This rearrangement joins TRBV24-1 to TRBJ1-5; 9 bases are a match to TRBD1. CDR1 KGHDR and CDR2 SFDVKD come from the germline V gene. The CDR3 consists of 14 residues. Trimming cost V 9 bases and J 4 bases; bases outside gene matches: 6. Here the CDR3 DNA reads TGTGCCACCCACTCCGGGACAGGGAATCAGCCCCAGCATTTT. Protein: CATHSGTGNQPQHF.

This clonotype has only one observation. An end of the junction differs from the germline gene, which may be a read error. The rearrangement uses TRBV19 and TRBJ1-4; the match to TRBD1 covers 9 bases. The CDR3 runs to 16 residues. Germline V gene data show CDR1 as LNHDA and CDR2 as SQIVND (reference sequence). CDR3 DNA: TGTGCCAGCCAGACGGAGTACAGGGGGCAAAATGGAAAACTGTTTTTT. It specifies CASQTEYRGQNGKLFF.

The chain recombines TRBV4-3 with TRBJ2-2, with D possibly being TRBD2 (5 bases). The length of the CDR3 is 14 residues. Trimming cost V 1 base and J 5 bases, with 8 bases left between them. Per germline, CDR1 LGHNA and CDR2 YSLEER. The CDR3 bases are TGCGCCAGCAGCCAAGTGACTAAGACCGGGGAGCTGTTTTTT. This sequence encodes CASSQVTKTGELFF.

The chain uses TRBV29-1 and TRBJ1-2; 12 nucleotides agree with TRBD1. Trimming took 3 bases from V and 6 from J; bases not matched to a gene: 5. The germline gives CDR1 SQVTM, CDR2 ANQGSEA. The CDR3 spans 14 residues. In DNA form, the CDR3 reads TGCAGCGTTGATGGGGACAGGGGGCTAAATGGCTACACCTTC. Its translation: CSVDGDRGLNGYTF.

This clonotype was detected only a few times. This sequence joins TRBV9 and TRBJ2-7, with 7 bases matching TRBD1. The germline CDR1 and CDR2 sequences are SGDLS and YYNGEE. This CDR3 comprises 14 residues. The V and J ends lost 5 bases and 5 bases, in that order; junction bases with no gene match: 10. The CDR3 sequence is CASRNFTGADEQYF. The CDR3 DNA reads TGTGCCAGCAGAAACTTCACAGGGGCGGACGAGCAGTACTTC.

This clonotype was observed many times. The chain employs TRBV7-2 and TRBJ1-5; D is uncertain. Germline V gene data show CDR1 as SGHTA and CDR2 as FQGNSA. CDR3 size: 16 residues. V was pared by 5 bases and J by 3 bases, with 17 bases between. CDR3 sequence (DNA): TGTGCCAGCAGCCTCAGTGGACGGGCAGTCAATCAGCCCCAGCATTTT. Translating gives CASSLSGRAVNQPQHF.

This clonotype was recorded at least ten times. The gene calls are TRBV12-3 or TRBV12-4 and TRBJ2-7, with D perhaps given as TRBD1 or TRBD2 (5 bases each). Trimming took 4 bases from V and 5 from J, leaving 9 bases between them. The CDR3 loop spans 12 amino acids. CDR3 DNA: TGTGCCAGCAGTTCGGGGCTAAACGAGCAGTACTTC. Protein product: CASSSGLNEQYF.

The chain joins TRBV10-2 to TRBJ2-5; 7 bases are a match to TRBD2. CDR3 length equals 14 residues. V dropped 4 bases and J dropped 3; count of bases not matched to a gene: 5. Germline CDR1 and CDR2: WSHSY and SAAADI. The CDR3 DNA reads TGCGCCAGCAGTGTCCCAGCGGGGAAAGAGACCCAGTACTTC. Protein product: CASSVPAGKETQYF.

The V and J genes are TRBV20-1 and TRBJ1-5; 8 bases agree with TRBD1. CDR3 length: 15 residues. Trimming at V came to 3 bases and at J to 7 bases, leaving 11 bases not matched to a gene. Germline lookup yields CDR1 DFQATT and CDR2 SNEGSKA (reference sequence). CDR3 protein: CSASNGQGLNQPQHF. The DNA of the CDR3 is TGCAGTGCTAGTAACGGACAGGGTTTGAACCAGCCCCAGCATTTT.